This TCR beta chain came from a study of cytomegalovirus exposure and HLA in healthy donors. Study results and caveats: Later analysis found that TCR beta chains associated with HLA were more clonally expanded than other, equally common chains.

Per the germline V gene, CDR1 is ENHRY and CDR2 is SYGVKD. The ends were cut back, 0 bases at V and 5 bases at J, with 4 bases in the middle. The length of the CDR3 is 12 residues. The PCR ran on 60 Vbeta and 13 Jbeta primers. Clones were read by immunoSEQ multiplex PCR, and TCRdb kept only the in-frame ones, dropping some. Of some 85,000 clones in the sample, around 85% were seen once. Comment on this clone: The antigen is not known.

V usage is TRBV10-3 and J usage is TRBJ2-5; D is unclear. The source of this sequence is a woman aged 45-65 years in good health and CMV-seronegative. The sample comprised PBMCs. In DNA, the CDR3 is TGTGCCATCAGTGAGTCGAGGGAGACCCAGTACTTC. As protein: CAISESRETQYF.